This T cell receptor (beta chain) appears in the sequencing data of a study of identical twins. Whole-study findings and limits: Modelling approaches yielded underestimates of out-of-frame TCR alpha sharing between monozygotic twins. Less excess twin sharing appeared in beta out-of-frame sequences. Conclusions relied on cross-sectional statistical analysis, not following the same donors.

This clonotype was found a few times. What it recognizes is unknown. From germline, CDR1 is MRHNA and CDR2 SNTAGT. Trimming took 2 bases from V and 6 from J, leaving 13 bases between them. The CDR3 covers 14 residues. Every one of the donors was a healthy Caucasian. MiXCR, run by TCRdb on the 5' RACE reads, gives a single entry per CDR3 protein. The repertoire has about 720,000 distinct CDR3 sequences, 8.5% to 9% of them found once; the top ten carry approximately 0.94%. The sample was also linked to a second study, of yellow fever vaccine responses in identical twins.

The sequence was obtained from a young woman in good health. The gene calls are TRBV6-4 and TRBJ1-2, with a tentative D call TRBD1 (6 bases). Specimen: PBMCs. The CDR3 bases are TGTGCCAGCAGTGACACAGGGACTGGTAATGGCTACACCTTC. Translating gives CASSDTGTGNGYTF.